This TCR beta chain comes out of a study of blood T cell repertoires in COVID-19. At the level of the study: Sample material is recorded as cDNA or gDNA derived from T cells, B-cell-depleted T cells, or PBMCs.

Trimming pared 5 bases from V and 8 bases from J, leaving 21 bases between. Germline CDR1 SGHAT, CDR2 FQNNGV. The CDR3 loop spans 16 amino acids. In the authors' workflow: Amplification of reference gene primers provided the estimated nucleated cell counts. Profiled with immunoSEQ multiplex PCR; TCRdb holds only in-frame clones, not every one. Clonal size and the V and J genes are those of that table, whereas D and trimming came from the DNA. The table includes roughly 250,000 clones, roughly nine tenths detected once. Patients at the Seattle site were enrolled during active infection and followed longitudinally.

The receptor's source is a woman aged 25 to 45 with COVID-19, enrolled during active disease. The sample was peripheral blood. The chain uses TRBV11-2 and TRBJ1-4; D is undetermined. CDR3 nucleotides: TGTGCCAGCAGCCATCGGGGAAATGGCAGGTGGGAAAAACTGTTTTTT. Residues: CASSHRGNGRWEKLFF.